The clone carrying this T cell receptor (beta chain) was counted a few times. Its antigen is not known. The sample belongs to a study of cytomegalovirus exposure and HLA in healthy donors. Study details: Membership in the Caucasian-associated ancestry cluster was found for about four fifths of approximately 400 genotyped donors.

Germline values: CDR1 LNHDA, CDR2 SQIVND (reference sequence). V lost 5 bases to trimming and J lost 2 bases, with 12 bases between them. This CDR3 contains 14 residues. Primers for the PCR totalled 60 Vbeta and 13 Jbeta. Clones were sequenced by immunoSEQ multiplex PCR, and TCRdb holds only the in-frame ones, with some missing. The sample lists fewer than 300,000 clones; more than 80% were seen once. Points from the study as a whole: A few V segments could not be told apart, such as TRBV6-2 and TRBV6-3, and were left out.

Sequenced material: PBMCs. The chain combines TRBV19 with TRBJ1-1; D gene ambiguous. This receptor was obtained from a man in his forties in good health and CMV-seropositive. In DNA form, the CDR3 reads TGTGCCAGTAGTCTCACAGACCTAAACACTGAAGCTTTCTTT. Its protein product is CASSLTDLNTEAFF.